The 30 T cell receptor beta chains presented below share a single source sample, sequenced in a study of T cells in Graves' hyperthyroidism and ophthalmopathy. Authors of the study amplified TCR beta CDR3 regions from RNA transcripts. The TCR CDR3 was amplified in a first-round RT-PCR using the HTBI primer set. TCRdb re-called the multiplex PCR reads through MiXCR, storing one row per CDR3 protein. The sample holds 450,000 to 550,000 distinct CDR3 sequences; roughly 24% are singletons and the top ten take around 11%. Sequenced: blood. The receptor set was obtained from a woman aged 25 to 39 with Graves' ophthalmopathy.

The table lists this clonotype with many counts. The chain employs TRBV27 and TRBJ1-2, with 7 bases fitting TRBD1. J gave up 13 bases and V 5 bases, and 16 bases lay outside the gene matches. The germline CDR1 and CDR2 sequences are MNHEY and SMNVEV (reference sequence). The CDR3 contains 14 residues. The CDR3 region has the DNA TGTGCCAGCAGTCAAGCGGACAGGATATTTATGTGCACCTTC. This translates into CASSQADRIFMCTF.

CDR3 protein: CASSAGTESRGYTF. In nucleotides, the CDR3 is TGTGCCAGCAGCGCCGGGACAGAATCCCGTGGCTACACCTTC. V is TRBV7-9 and J is TRBJ1-2; 7 bases align to TRBD1. In germline, CDR1 is SEHNR, CDR2 FQNEAQ (reference sequence). The CDR3 length is 14 residues. V lost 5 bases and J lost 7; bases outside the gene matches: 10.

This clonotype came up many times. This sequence joins TRBV2 and TRBJ1-5; 9 bases fit TRBD1. Losses at the gene ends were 6 bases for V and 4 bases for J; bases not matched to a gene: 7. This CDR3 contains 15 residues. Looked up from germline, CDR1 is SNHLY and CDR2 is FYNNEI. CDR3 region: CASRPGTGWNQPQHF. The CDR3 nucleotides are TGTGCCAGCAGGCCCGGGACAGGGTGGAATCAGCCCCAGCATTTT.

This clonotype was observed at least ten times. The junction departs from the called germline gene at one end, perhaps through a read error. The chain joins TRBV6-2 or TRBV6-3 to TRBJ2-4; D is unresolved. Per the germline V gene, CDR1 is MNHEY and CDR2 is SVGEGT. The CDR3 has 12 residues. CDR3 amino acids: CASSGARNIQYF. In DNA form, the CDR3 reads TGTGCCAGCAGTGGCGCCAGAAACATTCAGTACTTC.

The CDR3 loop is CASGPGQGGETQYF. In DNA, the CDR3 is TGTGCTAGTGGCCCCGGACAGGGGGGGGAGACCCAGTACTTC. This chain connects TRBV12-5 to TRBJ2-5, with 10 bases fitting TRBD1. Unmatched junction bases numbered 6, after V lost 6 bases and J lost 5 bases. The germline V gene has CDR1 LGHNT and CDR2 FRNRAP. This CDR3 region has 14 residues.

This clonotype was seen a handful of times. The chain carries TRBV12-3 or TRBV12-4 and TRBJ1-2; 10 positions match TRBD1. Trimming removed 7 bases from V and 5 bases from J; junction bases left unmatched: 4. This CDR3 spans 13 amino acids. CDR3 sequence: CASNRGQGYGYTF. The CDR3 nucleotides are TGTGCCAGCAACCGGGGACAGGGGTATGGCTACACCTTC.

The chain employs TRBV28 and TRBJ2-7, with D perhaps matching TRBD1 (6 bases). V lost 6 bases and J lost 13, with 16 bases in between. The CDR3 runs to 11 residues. CDR1 MDHEN and CDR2 SYDVKM come from the germline V gene. CDR3 protein: CASSRGQLIYF. CDR3 nucleotides: TGTGCCAGCAGCCGAGGACAGCTGATTTACTTC. Full variable domain (remainder filled in from reference TRBV28 and TRBJ2-7): DVKVTQSSRYLVKRTGEKVFLECVQDMDHENMFWYRQDPGLGLRLIYFSYDVKMKEKGDIPEGYSVSREKKERFSLILESASTNQTSMYLCASSRGQLIYFGPGTRLTVT.

This clonotype was observed a handful of times. This chain joins TRBV20-1 and TRBJ2-5; no clear D gene. The CDR3 consists of 11 residues. The germline CDR1 and CDR2 sequences are DFQATT and SNEGSKA (reference sequence). Trimming took 8 bases from V and 2 from J, leaving 9 bases between them. The CDR3 region has the DNA TGCAGTCCAGAGCAACAAGAGACCCAGTACTTC. Protein product: CSPEQQETQYF.

Many counts were recorded for this clonotype. The rearrangement uses TRBV5-1 and TRBJ2-7; 11 positions agree with TRBD1. The CDR3 spans 14 residues. V trimming: 7 bases; J trimming: 6 bases; junction bases outside the gene matches: 9. CDR1 and CDR2 (germline): SGHRS, YFSETQ. CDR3 region: CASSTRTGGVEQYF. The CDR3 DNA reads as TGCGCCAGCTCGACACGGACAGGGGGCGTCGAGCAGTACTTC. Full variable domain (missing parts from reference TRBV5-1 and TRBJ2-7): KAGVTQTPRYLIKTRGQQVTLSCSPISGHRSVSWYQQTPGQGLQFLFEYFSETQRNKGNFPGRFSGRQFSNSRSEMNVSTLELGDSALYLCASSTRTGGVEQYFGPGTRLTVT.

This clonotype has ten or more counts. This sequence joins TRBV29-1 and TRBJ1-2, with D maybe TRBD1 (5 bases). With 4 bases removed from V and 0 bases from J, the gap between germline ends came to 9 bases. CDR1 is SQVTM and CDR2 is ANQGSEA in the germline V gene. CDR3 size: 13 residues. CDR3 nucleotides: TGCAGCGTTGGCGGACAAACTAACTATGGCTACACCTTC. Its translation: CSVGGQTNYGYTF.

Ten or more counts support this clonotype. V is TRBV10-2 and J is TRBJ1-1; D gene ambiguous. CDR3 length: 11 residues. Trimming pared 5 bases from V and 4 bases from J, leaving 5 bases between. Germline V gene data show CDR1 as WSHSY and CDR2 as SAAADI. CDR3 sequence: CASSPATEAFF. CDR3 coding DNA: TGCGCCAGCAGTCCCGCCACTGAAGCTTTCTTT.

This clonotype has just a few counts. The chain joins TRBV12-3 or TRBV12-4 to TRBJ2-5, with 11 bases aligning to TRBD2. V gave up 1 base and J gave up 0 bases; unmatched junction bases: 7. The length of the CDR3 is 18 residues. The CDR3 DNA follows: TGTGCCAGCAGTTTAGGGCTAGCGGGGGGTCCATACCAAGAGACCCAGTACTTC. Protein sequence: CASSLGLAGGPYQETQYF.

This clonotype was seen many times. The V gene is TRBV7-8, the J gene TRBJ2-7, with 7 bases matching TRBD1. Germline assignment: CDR1 SGHVS and CDR2 FQNEAQ. With 8 bases clipped from V and 2 bases from J, the junction kept 6 bases outside the gene matches. This CDR3 has 13 residues. The CDR3 sequence is CASAIDRAYEQYF. CDR3 nucleotides: TGTGCCAGCGCGATAGACAGGGCCTACGAGCAGTACTTC.

The sample holds many counts of this clonotype. The gene calls are TRBV11-2 and TRBJ1-1; TRBD1 matches at 7 bases. Germline V gene sequence: CDR1 SGHAT, CDR2 FQNNGV. J gave up 0 bases and V 6 bases, and 4 bases lay outside the gene matches. The CDR3 contains 14 residues. CDR3 region: CASRGGGLNTEAFF. DNA for the CDR3: TGTGCCAGCAGAGGGGGCGGGTTGAACACTGAAGCTTTCTTT. Complete variable domain (other parts from reference TRBV11-2 and TRBJ1-1): EAGVAQSPRYKIIEKRQSVAFWCNPISGHATLYWYQQILGQGPKLLIQFQNNGVVDDSQLPKDRFSAERLKGVDSTLKIQPAKLEDSAVYLCASRGGGLNTEAFFGQGTRLTVV.

The rearrangement joins TRBV28 to TRBJ1-2; tentatively, D is TRBD1 (5 bases). Per germline, CDR1 MDHEN and CDR2 SYDVKM. Trimming cost V 7 bases and J 4 bases, with 19 bases left between them. This CDR3 is built from 15 residues. The CDR3 loop is CASTQDMGLIYGYTF. In DNA, the CDR3 is TGTGCCAGCACCCAAGACATGGGGCTGATCTATGGCTACACCTTC.

This clonotype was observed a few times. V usage is TRBV6-1 and J usage is TRBJ2-2; possible D gene TRBD1, 7 bases. Germline loops: CDR1 MNHNS, CDR2 SASEGT. V dropped 7 bases and J dropped 6 bases, with 12 bases sitting between them. The CDR3 totals 13 residues. CDR3 in DNA: TGTGCCAGCACCCCAGGGGGGTCCGGGGAGCTGTTTTTT. Translated: CASTPGGSGELFF.

This chain connects TRBV10-3 to TRBJ2-5; 8 bases fit TRBD2. CDR3 size: 13 residues. The germline V gene has CDR1 ENHRY and CDR2 SYGVKD. The CDR3, as DNA: TGTGCTTCGCTCAGCGGGAGCGGCGAGACCCAGTACTTC. Protein product: CASLSGSGETQYF.

This clonotype appeared many times. The chain is built from TRBV20-1 and TRBJ1-2, with D unclear. CDR1 is DFQATT, CDR2 SNEGSKA, per germline (reference sequence). The CDR3 loop spans 14 amino acids. Trimming removed 0 bases from V and 4 bases from J, with 12 bases in between. Written as DNA, the CDR3 is TGCAGTGCTAGAGAGGGTGGGCACCGCTATGGCTACACCTTC. Residues: CSAREGGHRYGYTF.

The J gene is TRBJ1-1, the V gene TRBV18, with a weak D call TRBD1 (5 bases). The CDR3 loop spans 14 amino acids. The V gene lost 3 bases and the J gene lost 1 base, with 9 bases spanning the gap. The V gene's germline CDR1 is KGHSH and CDR2 LQKENI. The CDR3 nucleotides read TGTGCCAGCTCACCGGGGGAGGCGAACACTGAAGCTTTCTTT. It specifies CASSPGEANTEAFF.

This rearrangement joins TRBV6-1 to TRBJ2-5; TRBD2 aligns across 14 bases. The CDR3 length is 15 residues. V gave up 7 bases and J gave up 5 bases; unmatched junction bases: 6. Germline V CDR1 and CDR2: MNHNS, SASEGT. The CDR3 nucleotides read TGTGCCAGCAATCCGACTAGCGGGGGGGCCGAGACCCAGTACTTC. It specifies CASNPTSGGAETQYF.

This clonotype was detected only a few times. The V and J genes are TRBV18 and TRBJ1-1, with TRBD1 matching 7 bases. CDR3 length: 15 amino acids. CDR1 is KGHSH and CDR2 is LQKENI in the germline V gene. Trimming cost V 3 bases and J 3 bases; bases outside gene matches: 7. This chain's CDR3 is CASSPRQGWDTEAFF. The CDR3, as DNA: TGTGCCAGCTCACCCCGACAGGGTTGGGACACTGAAGCTTTCTTT.

This clonotype was observed many times. The CDR3 sequence: CASSFGRGGGQPQHF. The CDR3 region has the DNA TGTGCCAGCAGTTTTGGCAGGGGTGGAGGGCAGCCCCAGCATTTT. The rearrangement links TRBV12-3 or TRBV12-4 to TRBJ1-5; maybe TRBD1 (6 bases). Trimming stripped 3 bases from V and 7 bases from J, with 16 bases between. The CDR3 extends over 15 amino acids.

This clonotype was recorded at least ten times. The genes are TRBV27 and TRBJ2-7, with TRBD2 matching over 11 bases. The CDR3 spans 14 residues. The germline V gene encodes CDR1 MNHEY and CDR2 SMNVEV (reference sequence). V shed 6 bases, J shed 3 bases, and the junction held 4 bases outside the gene matches. The chain's CDR3 is CASSRGLAGYEQYF. The CDR3 DNA is TGTGCCAGCAGCCGAGGACTAGCGGGCTACGAGCAGTACTTC.

This clonotype was seen at least ten times. V gene TRBV13 combines with J gene TRBJ2-5, with a possible D match to TRBD1 (5 bases). Deletions cut 3 bases from V and 5 bases from J, with 10 bases between. The CDR3 loop spans 13 amino acids. Germline CDR1 is PRHDT and CDR2 is FYEKMQ (reference sequence). The CDR3 here is CASSLARQETQYF. The CDR3 DNA is TGTGCCAGCAGCTTGGCTAGACAGGAGACCCAGTACTTC.

This clonotype was observed many times. This chain connects TRBV12-3 or TRBV12-4 to TRBJ2-5; TRBD2 matches at 10 bases. V lost 4 bases to trimming and J lost 1 base; unmatched junction nucleotides: 6. CDR3 length: 16 amino acids. CDR3 in DNA: TGTGCCAGCAGTTCCCTAGCGGGGGATCTCCAAGAGACCCAGTACTTC. Its protein product is CASSSLAGDLQETQYF.

V and J are TRBV6-1 and TRBJ2-3; TRBD1 agrees at 8 bases. The CDR3 length is 15 residues. The V gene's germline CDR1 is MNHNS and CDR2 SASEGT. Trimming took 7 bases from V and 6 from J; bases not matched to a gene: 12. CDR3: CASTARTDRVDTQYF. The CDR3 bases are TGTGCCAGCACCGCCAGGACGGACAGGGTGGATACGCAGTATTTT.

This clonotype was seen ten or more times. Here the CDR3 reads CASSQRTQGVAFF. The CDR3 DNA follows: TGCGCCAGCAGCCAACGTACTCAGGGGGTCGCTTTCTTT. The chain couples TRBV4-3 to TRBJ1-1; 7 nucleotides agree with TRBD1. The V gene's germline CDR1 is LGHNA and CDR2 YSLEER. The ends lost 2 bases at V and 11 bases at J; junction bases unmatched: 8. CDR3 size: 13 residues.

This clonotype occurred many times. V is TRBV7-2 and J is TRBJ2-3; 10 positions agree with TRBD2. V lost 3 bases, J lost 2 bases, and 5 bases stayed unmatched. Germline V CDR1 and CDR2: SGHTA, FQGNSA. This CDR3 has 16 residues. CDR3: CASSFTSGVNTDTQYF. The DNA for the CDR3 is TGTGCCAGCAGCTTTACTAGCGGGGTGAACACAGATACGCAGTATTTT. Drawing the rest from reference TRBV7-2 and TRBJ2-3, the complete variable domain is GAGVSQSPSNKVTEKGKDVELRCDPISGHTALYWYRQSLGQGLEFLIYFQGNSAPDKSGLPSDRFSAERTGGSVSTLTIQRTQQEDSAVYLCASSFTSGVNTDTQYFGPGTRLTVL.

This clonotype was observed at least ten times. J is TRBJ2-7 and V is TRBV12-3 or TRBV12-4; D is perhaps TRBD2 (6 bases). Trimming took 1 base from V and 3 from J, leaving 10 bases between them. The CDR3 is 14 residues long. This chain's CDR3 is CASSLGGAFYEQYF. As DNA, the CDR3 is TGTGCCAGCAGTTTAGGCGGGGCCTTCTACGAGCAGTACTTC.

The sample holds many counts of this clonotype. This chain links TRBV6-5 with TRBJ2-5, with 10 nucleotides matching TRBD2. Germline trimming cut 8 bases from V and 5 bases from J; bases unmatched to any gene: 5. The germline gives CDR1 MNHEY, CDR2 SVGAGI. This CDR3 has 13 residues. The CDR3 loop reads CASVAGGGETQYF. CDR3 DNA sequence: TGTGCCAGCGTAGCGGGGGGCGGGGAGACCCAGTACTTC.